This is a list of T cell receptor beta chains from one sample in a study of shared clonotypes between healthy human individuals. Repertoires were generated with immunoSEQ multiplex PCR, while TCRdb's copy carries only in-frame clones and drops some. The profile shows 2 million to 2.5 million clones, roughly 92% of them singletons. Sequenced material: naive CD4+ T cells from PBMCs. The source is a young man in good health. Some clones in this sample may be carry-over from other donors' samples. CDR3s include the opening cysteine and the closing phenylalanine or tryptophan. D genes are given only for firm matches.

D | J | V | DNA | CDR3
TRBD2 | TRBJ2-3 | TRBV4-1 | TGCGCCAGCAGCCAAGAGTGGTCCGGGAGGGCTAGCACAGATACGCAGTATTTT | CASSQEWSGRASTDTQYF
NA | TRBJ1-2 | TRBV28 | TGTGCCAGCACCTTACAGGGAGGAGGTGGCTACACCTTC | CASTLQGGGGYTF
NA | TRBJ2-7 | TRBV9 | TGTGCCAGCAGCGTAGCCGCCTCCTACGAGCAGTACTTC | CASSVAASYEQYF
NA | TRBJ2-5 | TRBV19 | TGTGCCAGTAGTATACGACTAGACGAGACCCAGTACTTC | CASSIRLDETQYF
NA | TRBJ1-1 | TRBV10-3 | TGTGCCATGAGCGAGGGGGGTTTTGGGGACACTGAAGCTTTCTTT | CAMSEGGFGDTEAFF
NA | TRBJ1-1 | TRBV2 | TGTGCCAGCGAGTTGTCGGGGGCGAACACTGAAGCTTTCTTT | CASELSGANTEAFF
TRBD1 | TRBJ2-1 | TRBV5-1 | TGCGCCAGCAGCCTTAGACAGGGGGCTAGCTACAATGAGCAGTTCTTC | CASSLRQGASYNEQFF
NA | TRBJ1-4 | TRBV2 | TGTGCCAGATCCCGGGACGCCCGGCGAAAGGAGATTTTT | CARSRDARRKEIF
NA | TRBJ2-5 | TRBV6-6 | TGTGCCAGCAGTTATCCCCCCCTGCAGTGGACCCAGTACTTC | CASSYPPLQWTQYF
NA | TRBJ2-3 | TRBV6-6 | TGTGCCAGCGGGCATGGGGGGGCCACAGATACGCAGTATTTT | CASGHGGATDTQYF